These 19 T cell receptor beta chains were sequenced from one sample in a study of cytomegalovirus exposure and HLA in healthy donors. Both 60 Vbeta primers and 13 Jbeta primers went into the PCR. Libraries were prepared by immunoSEQ multiplex PCR; TCRdb keeps only in-frame clonotypes and omits some of them. Its listing shows 95,000 to 150,000 clones. The sample comprised PBMCs. The source is a man between 40 and 49 years old in good health and CMV-seronegative.

This chain uses TRBV2 with TRBJ1-4, with 9 bases lining up with TRBD1. This CDR3 is built from 14 residues. The germline gives CDR1 SNHLY, CDR2 FYNNEI. The trim removed 5 bases at V and 8 bases at J, leaving 6 bases unmatched. The DNA for the CDR3 is TGTGCCAGCAGTTGGGACAGGGTAGGGGAAAAACTGTTTTTT. Protein sequence: CASSWDRVGEKLFF.

The chain links TRBV14 to TRBJ1-5; D remains ambiguous. The germline gives CDR1 SGHDN, CDR2 FVKESK. The CDR3 loop spans 16 amino acids. The V end was cut by 3 bases, the J end by 0 bases, with 12 bases between. The CDR3 sequence: CASSHVHHISNQPQHF. Written as DNA, the CDR3 is TGTGCCAGCAGCCACGTACATCACATTAGCAATCAGCCCCAGCATTTT. Supplemented by reference TRBV14 and TRBJ1-5, the full variable domain reads EAGVTQFPSHSVIEKGQTVTLRCDPISGHDNLYWYRRVMGKEIKFLLHFVKESKQDESGMPNNRFLAERTGGTYSTLKVQPAELEDSGVYFCASSHVHHISNQPQHFGDGTRLSIL.

The chain combines TRBV10-1 with TRBJ2-1; 10 nucleotides line up with TRBD2. Germline-derived CDR1 and CDR2 are WNHNN and SYGVQD (reference sequence). V gave up 7 bases and J gave up 3 bases; unmatched junction bases: 9. This CDR3 is built from 16 residues. The CDR3 reads CASTERTSGSYNEQFF. In nucleotides, the CDR3 is TGCGCCAGCACCGAAAGGACTAGCGGAAGCTACAATGAGCAGTTCTTC.

The V gene is TRBV5-4, the J gene TRBJ2-5; TRBD1 is a possible D gene (5 bases). Trimming removed 3 bases from V and 6 bases from J, with 18 bases in between. The V gene's germline CDR1 is SGHNT and CDR2 YYREEE (reference sequence). There are 15 residues in the CDR3. CDR3 in amino acids: CASSSPGKVLKTQYF. CDR3 DNA sequence: TGTGCCAGCAGCTCCCCAGGGAAGGTCCTAAAGACCCAGTACTTC.

J is TRBJ2-3 and V is TRBV7-9; TRBD2 matches 10 bases. The trim removed 0 bases at V and 8 bases at J, leaving 5 bases unmatched. This CDR3 region has 15 residues. Germline V gene data show CDR1 as SEHNR and CDR2 as FQNEAQ (reference sequence). The CDR3 nucleotides read TGTGCCAGCAGCTTAGCCAGCGGGAGGGCACGTACGCAGTATTTT. Translation gives CASSLASGRARTQYF. Complete variable domain (other parts from reference TRBV7-9 and TRBJ2-3): DTGVSQNPRHKITKRGQNVTFRCDPISEHNRLYWYRQTLGQGPEFLTYFQNEAQLEKSRLLSDRFSAERPKGSFSTLEIQRTEQGDSAMYLCASSLASGRARTQYFGPGTRLTVL.

This chain joins TRBV5-5 and TRBJ1-2; 7 nucleotides match TRBD1. The CDR3 contains 15 residues. CDR1 is SGHKS and CDR2 is YYEKEE in the germline V gene (reference sequence). V was clipped by 4 bases and J by 4 bases; unmatched bases: 10. CDR3 amino acids: CASSPGPSGGYGYTF. CDR3 sequence (DNA): TGTGCCAGCAGCCCGGGCCCCTCAGGGGGCTATGGCTACACCTTC.

The V call is TRBV27, the J call TRBJ1-2, with 8 bases lining up with TRBD1. J was trimmed by 0 bases and V by 5 bases; bases with no gene match: 8. The CDR3 extends over 16 amino acids. Germline CDR1 MNHEY, CDR2 SMNVEV (reference sequence). The CDR3 loop is CASSLGQGASNYGYTF. The CDR3 coding sequence is TGTGCCAGCAGTCTAGGACAGGGAGCTTCTAACTATGGCTACACCTTC.

Here the CDR3 reads CASSWGTALEAFF. The CDR3 bases are TGTGCCAGCAGCTGGGGGACAGCTCTTGAAGCTTTCTTT. This chain uses TRBV11-2 with TRBJ1-1; 7 bases agree with TRBD1. J lost 7 bases, V lost 4 bases, and 6 bases had no gene match. CDR3 size: 13 residues. Germline V gene data show CDR1 as SGHAT and CDR2 as FQNNGV.

The V gene is TRBV30, the J gene TRBJ1-2; TRBD1 matches at 7 bases. This CDR3 region has 13 residues. The trim removed 6 bases at V and 0 bases at J, leaving 4 bases unmatched. Germline V lookup: CDR1 GTSNPN, CDR2 SVGIG (reference sequence). The CDR3 sequence: CACRQGANYGYTF. The CDR3 DNA follows: TGTGCCTGTCGACAGGGAGCTAACTATGGCTACACCTTC.

The J gene is TRBJ2-7, the V gene TRBV2, with 9 bases fitting TRBD1. The germline gives CDR1 SNHLY, CDR2 FYNNEI. The CDR3 covers 18 residues. V lost 7 bases and J lost 1; bases outside the gene matches: 17. The CDR3 region is CASIQRDRVLVSSYEQYF. In DNA, the CDR3 is TGTGCCAGCATTCAGCGGGACAGGGTACTTGTATCATCCTACGAGCAGTACTTC.

The chain links TRBV10-3 to TRBJ2-5; 12 bases match TRBD2. The DNA matches TRBJ2-7 better at its end, which makes the J call doubtful. The CDR3 has 15 residues. Germline values: CDR1 ENHRY, CDR2 SYGVKD. CDR3: CAISDGLAGNYEQYF. The CDR3 bases are TGTGCCATCAGTGACGGACTAGCGGGAAACTACGAGCAGTACTTC.

This chain joins TRBV13 and TRBJ2-4; 7 bases are a match to TRBD1. This CDR3 contains 19 residues. CDR1 is PRHDT, CDR2 FYEKMQ, per germline (reference sequence). Trimming took 1 base from V and 4 from J; bases not matched to a gene: 16. The CDR3 loop reads CASSLARDLRDSRKNIQYF. The CDR3 coding sequence is TGTGCCAGCAGCTTAGCGAGGGACCTTCGGGACAGTAGAAAAAACATTCAGTACTTC.

This chain joins TRBV28 and TRBJ1-1, with D tentatively TRBD1 (6 bases). Germline V gene data show CDR1 as MDHEN and CDR2 as SYDVKM. V lost 4 bases and J lost 1, with 13 bases in between. This CDR3 region has 15 residues. This CDR3 is CASSSTGTPNTEAFF. CDR3 bases: TGTGCCAGCAGTTCGACCGGGACACCGAACACTGAAGCTTTCTTT. The full variable domain, completed using reference TRBV28 and TRBJ1-1, is DVKVTQSSRYLVKRTGEKVFLECVQDMDHENMFWYRQDPGLGLRLIYFSYDVKMKEKGDIPEGYSVSREKKERFSLILESASTNQTSMYLCASSSTGTPNTEAFFGQGTRLTVV.

V gene TRBV10-3 combines with J gene TRBJ2-7, with unresolved D. Trimming cost V 2 bases and J 1 base, with 6 bases left between them. CDR1 is ENHRY and CDR2 is SYGVKD in the germline V gene. The CDR3 is 13 amino acids. CDR3 sequence: CAISEGLSYEQYF. The CDR3 nucleotides are TGTGCCATCAGTGAGGGGCTGTCCTACGAGCAGTACTTC.

This chain links TRBV4-2 with TRBJ1-4, with 7 bases aligning to TRBD1. Germline V gene data show CDR1 as LGHNA and CDR2 as YNFKEQ. This CDR3 spans 17 amino acids. The V and J ends lost 0 bases and 7 bases, in that order; junction bases with no gene match: 11. CDR3 DNA: TGTGCCAGCAGCCAAGAAAGTCGTACAGGGGATAGTGAAAAACTGTTTTTT. This codes for CASSQESRTGDSEKLFF.

V and J are TRBV5-6 and TRBJ2-7, with 10 nucleotides matching TRBD2. There are 16 residues in the CDR3. CDR1 is SGHDT and CDR2 is YYEEEE in the germline V gene. V gave up 4 bases and J gave up 6 bases; unmatched junction bases: 13. CDR3 sequence: CASSPRGASGSSEQYF. The CDR3 bases are TGTGCCAGCAGCCCCCGGGGGGCTAGCGGGAGTAGCGAGCAGTACTTC.

The chain is built from TRBV19 and TRBJ1-1; 10 bases are shared with TRBD1. The CDR3 consists of 17 residues. The germline V gene has CDR1 LNHDA and CDR2 SQIVND (reference sequence). The junction had 9 bases not matched to a gene; V was cut back by 5 bases and J by 0 bases. CDR3 region: CASSPHTGTGVNTEAFF. In DNA form, the CDR3 reads TGTGCCAGTAGTCCTCACACCGGGACAGGGGTGAACACTGAAGCTTTCTTT.

The genes are TRBV5-1 and TRBJ2-2; 7 bases align to TRBD2. This CDR3 contains 15 residues. Germline assignment: CDR1 SGHRS and CDR2 YFSETQ. The V segment lost 0 bases and the J segment 5 bases; nucleotides outside the gene matches: 4. This CDR3 reads CASSLGQGGTGELFF. In DNA, the CDR3 is TGCGCCAGCAGCTTGGGCCAGGGAGGGACCGGGGAGCTGTTTTTT.

The chain combines TRBV6-5 with TRBJ1-6; no firm D call. CDR1 is MNHEY and CDR2 is SVGAGI in the germline V gene. The CDR3 runs 14 residues. The germline V and J ends were trimmed by 2 bases and 5 bases, with 7 bases remaining between them. As DNA, the CDR3 is TGTGCCAGCAGTTACCTCAGGAATAATTCACCCCTCCACTTT. Protein product: CASSYLRNNSPLHF.